This paragraph reports one TCR beta chain. The antigen remains undetermined. The data are from a study of T cell responses to AZD1222 COVID-19 vaccine. Data came from immunoSEQ multiplex PCR; TCRdb stores just in-frame clones and leaves some out. The sample consists of about 190,000 clones, 85% to 95% of them appearing once. Study outcomes and limitations: Only after the peak T cell response were repertoires sampled.

V lost 0 bases to trimming and J lost 5 bases, with 19 bases between them. CDR1 is LGHDT and CDR2 is YNNKEL in the germline V gene (reference sequence). This CDR3 comprises 17 residues. The sample was peripheral blood, taken on day 0 of AZD1222 vaccination. The sequence was collected from an adult in good health. V usage is TRBV3-1 (or the pseudogene TRBV3-2) and J usage is TRBJ1-2; weak D call: TRBD1 (6 bases). This CDR3 reads CASSQDGGGGYGYGYTF. CDR3 nucleotide sequence: TGTGCCAGCAGCCAAGATGGGGGTGGGGGCTATGGGTATGGCTACACCTTC.